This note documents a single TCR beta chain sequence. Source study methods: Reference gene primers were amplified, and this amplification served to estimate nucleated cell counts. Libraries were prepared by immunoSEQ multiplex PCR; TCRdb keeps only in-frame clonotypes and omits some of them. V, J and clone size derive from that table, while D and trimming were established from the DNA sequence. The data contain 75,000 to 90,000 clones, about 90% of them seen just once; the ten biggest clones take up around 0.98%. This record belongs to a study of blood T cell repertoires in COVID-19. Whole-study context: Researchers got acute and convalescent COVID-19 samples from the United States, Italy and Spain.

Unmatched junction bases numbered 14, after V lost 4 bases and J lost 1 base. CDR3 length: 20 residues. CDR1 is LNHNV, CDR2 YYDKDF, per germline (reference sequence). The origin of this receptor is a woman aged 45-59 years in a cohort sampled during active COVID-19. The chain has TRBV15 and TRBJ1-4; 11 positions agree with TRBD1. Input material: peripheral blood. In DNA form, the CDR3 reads TGTGCCACCAGCACATTGGGACAGGGGGGGACCCTCGAAACTAATGAAAAACTGTTTTTT. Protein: CATSTLGQGGTLETNEKLFF.